This TCR beta chain was obtained from a study of shared clonotypes between healthy human individuals. Profiled with immunoSEQ multiplex PCR; TCRdb holds only in-frame clones, not every one. The sample lists about 1.5 million clones, 96% occurring once. Findings of the study overall: At large depth, rarefaction still showed sorted-subset sequencing to be incomplete.

The donor population consisted of healthy HIV-negative adults with no recent acute infections or vaccinations. Into CD45RA+ naive and CD45RA-negative memory subsets, the CD4+ cells were split. Germline CDR1 SGDLS, CDR2 YYNGEE. Between the trimmed V and J ends, which lost 5 bases and 6 bases, there was a span of 14 bases. This CDR3 spans 14 amino acids. In regard to this clone: Its antigen is still unknown.

The origin of this receptor is a man aged 30 to 39 in good health. Sequencing input: naive CD4+ T cells sorted from blood. The subset: CD45RA+ positively selected. This sequence joins TRBV9 and TRBJ2-2; a weak D match, TRBD2 (6 bases). In DNA, the CDR3 is TGTGCCAGCAGTGGGGCTAGCGTTCCCGGGGAGCTGTTTTTT. The encoded protein is CASSGASVPGELFF.